This T cell receptor (beta chain) was recorded in a study of blood T cells in healthy people across ages. CDR3 length: 17 residues. The junction had 10 bases not matched to a gene; V was cut back by 4 bases and J by 1 base. CDR1 is SGHRS and CDR2 is YFSETQ in the germline V gene. A J-beta primer mix and a sample-barcoded 5' primer were used in a second PCR of roughly 7 to 12 cycles. TCRdb redid the calling of the 5' RACE reads with MiXCR, one entry per CDR3 protein. The profile shows about 1.8 million distinct CDR3 sequences, just under 50% of them singletons. The V and J genes are TRBV5-1 and TRBJ2-4; 8 bases fit TRBD1. This TCR derives from a woman in her 40s in good health. The sample comprised blood. Here the CDR3 reads CASSPSGRQGAKNIQYF. The CDR3 region has the DNA TGCGCCAGCAGCCCATCCGGAAGACAGGGGGCCAAAAACATTCAGTACTTC.